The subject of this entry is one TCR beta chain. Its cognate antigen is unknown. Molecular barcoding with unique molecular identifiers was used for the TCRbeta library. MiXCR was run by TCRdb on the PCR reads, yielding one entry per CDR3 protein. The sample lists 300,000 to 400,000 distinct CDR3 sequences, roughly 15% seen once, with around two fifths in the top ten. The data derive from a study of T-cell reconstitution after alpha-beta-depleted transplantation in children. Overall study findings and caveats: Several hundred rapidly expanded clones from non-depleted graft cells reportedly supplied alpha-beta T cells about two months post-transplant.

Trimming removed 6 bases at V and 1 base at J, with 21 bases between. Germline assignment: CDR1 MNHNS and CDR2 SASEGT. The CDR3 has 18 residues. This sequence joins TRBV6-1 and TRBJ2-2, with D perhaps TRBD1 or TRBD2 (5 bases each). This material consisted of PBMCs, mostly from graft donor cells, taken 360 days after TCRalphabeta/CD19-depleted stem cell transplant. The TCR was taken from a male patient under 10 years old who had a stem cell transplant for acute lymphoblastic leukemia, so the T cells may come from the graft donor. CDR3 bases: TGTGCCAGCAGCACCGACGGGATGACAGCCCTGAACACCGGGGAGCTGTTTTTT. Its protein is CASSTDGMTALNTGELFF.